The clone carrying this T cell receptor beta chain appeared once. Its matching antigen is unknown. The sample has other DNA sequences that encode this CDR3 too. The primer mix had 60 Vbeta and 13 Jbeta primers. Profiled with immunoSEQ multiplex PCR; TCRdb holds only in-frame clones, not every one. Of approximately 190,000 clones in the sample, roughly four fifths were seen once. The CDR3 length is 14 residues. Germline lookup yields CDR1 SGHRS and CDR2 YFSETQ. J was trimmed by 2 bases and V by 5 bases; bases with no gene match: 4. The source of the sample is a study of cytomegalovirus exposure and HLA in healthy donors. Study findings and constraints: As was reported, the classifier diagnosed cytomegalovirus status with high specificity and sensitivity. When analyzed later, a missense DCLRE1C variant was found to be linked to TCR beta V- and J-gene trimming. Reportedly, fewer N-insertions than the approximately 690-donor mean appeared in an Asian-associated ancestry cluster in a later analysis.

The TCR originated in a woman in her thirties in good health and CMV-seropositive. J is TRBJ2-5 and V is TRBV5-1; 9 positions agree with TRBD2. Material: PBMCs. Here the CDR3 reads CASSPSGAQETQYF. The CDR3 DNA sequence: TGCGCCAGCAGTCCTAGCGGGGCACAAGAGACCCAGTACTTC.